This T cell receptor beta chain was identified during a study of blood T cell repertoires in COVID-19. This CDR3 contains 13 residues. V was trimmed by 0 bases and J by 3 bases, leaving 3 bases between them. Per germline, CDR1 SGHNT and CDR2 YENEEA. Data came from immunoSEQ multiplex PCR; TCRdb stores just in-frame clones and leaves some out. The sample has under 300,000 clones, 70% to 90% seen once; the top ten hold approximately 10%. To note about this clone: Different DNA sequences within this sample yield the same CDR3.

J is TRBJ2-1 and V is TRBV11-3, with no clear D. Material for sequencing was peripheral blood. The TCR sequence derives from a woman in her seventies with acute or convalescent COVID-19. CDR3 bases: TGTGCCAGCAGCTTAGACAGCTACAATGAGCAGTTCTTC. Protein product: CASSLDSYNEQFF. Combining the CDR3 with reference TRBV11-3 and TRBJ2-1 gives the whole variable domain EAGVVQSPRYKIIEKKQPVAFWCNPISGHNTLYWYLQNLGQGPELLIRYENEEAVDDSQLPKDRFSAERLKGVDSTLKIQPAELGDSAVYLCASSLDSYNEQFFGPGTRLTVL.